The T cell receptor (beta chain) under discussion was sequenced for a study of blood T cells in healthy people across ages. Study context: When template switching was applied, about one barcoded beta molecule was captured per two T cells. The study's findings and limits: A conclusive naive versus antigen-experienced comparison was prevented by the unsorted PBMCs.

As regards this clonotype: No antigen is known for it.

Then a second PCR, running about 7 to 11 cycles, was carried out with a sample-barcoded 5' primer and a J-beta primer mix. MiXCR, run by TCRdb on the 5' RACE reads, gives a single entry per CDR3 protein. The sample shows about 290,000 distinct CDR3 sequences, roughly 26% of them seen only once. Per sample, no less than 5 micrograms of total RNA were extracted. From germline, CDR1 is SGHRS and CDR2 YFSETQ. Deletions cut 0 bases from V and 4 bases from J, with 16 bases between. The CDR3 length is 16 residues. This chain links TRBV5-1 with TRBJ1-1; D remains ambiguous. The sample comprised blood. The sequence was collected from an older woman in good health. The CDR3 here is CASSLALVTKVTEAFF. The CDR3 DNA reads TGCGCCAGCAGCTTGGCCTTGGTAACGAAGGTCACTGAAGCTTTCTTT.